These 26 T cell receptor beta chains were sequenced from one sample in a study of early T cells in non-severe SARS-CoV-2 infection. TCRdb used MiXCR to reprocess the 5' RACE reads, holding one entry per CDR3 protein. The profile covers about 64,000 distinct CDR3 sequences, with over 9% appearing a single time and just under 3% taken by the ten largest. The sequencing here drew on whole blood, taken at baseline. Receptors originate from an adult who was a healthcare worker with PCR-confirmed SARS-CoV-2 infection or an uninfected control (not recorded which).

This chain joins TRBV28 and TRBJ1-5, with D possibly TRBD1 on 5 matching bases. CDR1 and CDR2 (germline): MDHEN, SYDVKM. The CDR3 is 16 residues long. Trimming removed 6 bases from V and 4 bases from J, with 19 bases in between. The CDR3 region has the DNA TGTGCCAGCAGCCCCGACAGATTTGAACCGAATCAGCCCCAGCATTTT. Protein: CASSPDRFEPNQPQHF.

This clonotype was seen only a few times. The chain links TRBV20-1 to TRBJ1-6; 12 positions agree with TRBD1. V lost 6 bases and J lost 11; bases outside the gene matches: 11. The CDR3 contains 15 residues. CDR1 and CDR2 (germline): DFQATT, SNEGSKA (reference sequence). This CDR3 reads CSATYPGQGATPLHF. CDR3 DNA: TGCAGTGCCACATATCCGGGACAGGGGGCTACACCCCTCCACTTT.

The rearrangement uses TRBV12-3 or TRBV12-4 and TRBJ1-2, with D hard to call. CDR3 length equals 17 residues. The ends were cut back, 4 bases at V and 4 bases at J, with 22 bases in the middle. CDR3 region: CASSSTPLRQALYGYTF. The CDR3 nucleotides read TGTGCCAGCAGTTCCACCCCCCTACGGCAGGCCCTCTATGGCTACACCTTC.

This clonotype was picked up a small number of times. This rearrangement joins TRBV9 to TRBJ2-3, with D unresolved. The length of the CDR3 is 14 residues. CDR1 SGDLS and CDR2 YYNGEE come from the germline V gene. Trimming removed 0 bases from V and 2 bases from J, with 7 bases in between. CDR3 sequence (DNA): TGTGCCAGCAGCGTAGCGGTGTACACAGATACGCAGTATTTT. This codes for CASSVAVYTDTQYF.

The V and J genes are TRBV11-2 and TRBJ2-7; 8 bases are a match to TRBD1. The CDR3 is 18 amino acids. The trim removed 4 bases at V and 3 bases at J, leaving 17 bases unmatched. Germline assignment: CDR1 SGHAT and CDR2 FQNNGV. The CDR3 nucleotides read TGTGCCAGCAGCTACTACCGACAGGGGCGAACCTCCTACTACGAGCAGTACTTC. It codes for CASSYYRQGRTSYYEQYF.

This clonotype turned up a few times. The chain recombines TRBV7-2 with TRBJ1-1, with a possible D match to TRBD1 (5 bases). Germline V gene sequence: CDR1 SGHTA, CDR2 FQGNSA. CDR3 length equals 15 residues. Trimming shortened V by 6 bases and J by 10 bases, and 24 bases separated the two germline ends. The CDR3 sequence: CASSPGGSRQSGAFF. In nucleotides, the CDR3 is TGTGCCAGCAGTCCCGGGGGTAGTCGGCAGTCGGGAGCTTTCTTT.

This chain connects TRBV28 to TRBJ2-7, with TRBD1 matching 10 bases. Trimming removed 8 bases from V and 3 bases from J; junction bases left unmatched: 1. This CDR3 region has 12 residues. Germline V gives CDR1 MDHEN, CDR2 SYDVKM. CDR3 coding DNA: TGTGCCAGCCGGGACAGGGGCTACGAGCAGTACTTC. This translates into CASRDRGYEQYF.

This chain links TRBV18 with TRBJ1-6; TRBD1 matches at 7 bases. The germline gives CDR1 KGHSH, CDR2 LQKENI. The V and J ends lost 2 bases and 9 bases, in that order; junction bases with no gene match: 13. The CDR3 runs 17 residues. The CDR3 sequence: CASSPEVWGRGISPLHF. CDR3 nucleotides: TGTGCCAGCTCACCAGAGGTCTGGGGCAGGGGGATTTCACCCCTCCACTTT.

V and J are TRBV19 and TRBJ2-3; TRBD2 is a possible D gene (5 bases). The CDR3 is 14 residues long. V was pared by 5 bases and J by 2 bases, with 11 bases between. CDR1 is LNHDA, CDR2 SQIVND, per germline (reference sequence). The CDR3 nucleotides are TGTGCCAGTAGTCCCGGACTGACCACAGATACGCAGTATTTT. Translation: CASSPGLTTDTQYF.

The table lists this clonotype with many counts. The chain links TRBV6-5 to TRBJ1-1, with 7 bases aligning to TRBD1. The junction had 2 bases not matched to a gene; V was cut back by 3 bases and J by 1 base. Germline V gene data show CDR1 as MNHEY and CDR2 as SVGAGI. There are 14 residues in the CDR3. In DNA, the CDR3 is TGTGCCAGCAGTTATGGGACAGCGAACACTGAAGCTTTCTTT. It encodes CASSYGTANTEAFF.

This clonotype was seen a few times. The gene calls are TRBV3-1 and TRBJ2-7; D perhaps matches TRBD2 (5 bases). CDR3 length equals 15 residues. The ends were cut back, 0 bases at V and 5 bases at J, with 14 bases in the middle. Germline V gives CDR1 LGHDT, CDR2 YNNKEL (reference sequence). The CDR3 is CASSQDLRAANEQYF. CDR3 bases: TGTGCCAGCAGCCAAGATCTGAGGGCAGCCAACGAGCAGTACTTC.

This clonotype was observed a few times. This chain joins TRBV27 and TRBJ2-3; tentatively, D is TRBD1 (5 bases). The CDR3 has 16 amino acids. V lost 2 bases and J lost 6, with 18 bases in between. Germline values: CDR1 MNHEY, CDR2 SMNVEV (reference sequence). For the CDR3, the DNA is TGTGCCAGCAGTTTAGGGCAGGGAACCCCCGGGGATACGCAGTATTTT. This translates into CASSLGQGTPGDTQYF.

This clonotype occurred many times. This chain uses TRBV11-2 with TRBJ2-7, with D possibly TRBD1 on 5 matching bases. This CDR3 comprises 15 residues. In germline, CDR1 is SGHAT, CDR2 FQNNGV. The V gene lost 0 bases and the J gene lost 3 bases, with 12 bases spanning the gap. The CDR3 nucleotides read TGTGCCAGCAGCTTAGAACCGAAGGGGAACTACGAGCAGTACTTC. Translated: CASSLEPKGNYEQYF.

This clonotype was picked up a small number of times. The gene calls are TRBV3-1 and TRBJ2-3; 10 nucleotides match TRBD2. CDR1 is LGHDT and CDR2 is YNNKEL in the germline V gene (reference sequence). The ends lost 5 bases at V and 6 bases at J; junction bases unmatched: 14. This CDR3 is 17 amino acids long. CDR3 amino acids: CASSSRGVAGGRDTQYF. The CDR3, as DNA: TGTGCCAGCAGCTCCAGGGGGGTAGCGGGGGGACGCGATACGCAGTATTTT.

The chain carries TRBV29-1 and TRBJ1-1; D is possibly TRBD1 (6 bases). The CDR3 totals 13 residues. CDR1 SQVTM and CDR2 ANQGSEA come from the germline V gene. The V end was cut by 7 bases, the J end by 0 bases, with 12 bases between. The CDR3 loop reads CSGTNRVNTEAFF. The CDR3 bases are TGCAGCGGTACAAACAGGGTGAACACTGAAGCTTTCTTT.

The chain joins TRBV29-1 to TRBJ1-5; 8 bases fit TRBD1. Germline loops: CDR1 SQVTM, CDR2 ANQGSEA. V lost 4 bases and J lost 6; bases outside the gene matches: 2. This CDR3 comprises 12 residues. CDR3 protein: CSVGTGLQPQHF. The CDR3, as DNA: TGCAGCGTTGGGACAGGGCTTCAGCCCCAGCATTTT.

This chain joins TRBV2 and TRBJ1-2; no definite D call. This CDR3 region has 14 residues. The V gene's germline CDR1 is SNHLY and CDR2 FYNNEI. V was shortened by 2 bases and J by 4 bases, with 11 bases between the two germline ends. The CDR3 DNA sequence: TGTGCCAGCAGTGAATACCGGCAGAGCTATGGCTACACCTTC. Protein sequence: CASSEYRQSYGYTF.

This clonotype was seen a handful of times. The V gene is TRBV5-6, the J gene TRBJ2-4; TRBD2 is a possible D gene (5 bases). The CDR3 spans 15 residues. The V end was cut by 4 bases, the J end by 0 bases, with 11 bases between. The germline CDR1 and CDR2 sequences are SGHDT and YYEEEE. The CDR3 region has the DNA TGTGCCAGCAGCCGACGGGAACTAGCCAAAAACATTCAGTACTTC. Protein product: CASSRRELAKNIQYF.

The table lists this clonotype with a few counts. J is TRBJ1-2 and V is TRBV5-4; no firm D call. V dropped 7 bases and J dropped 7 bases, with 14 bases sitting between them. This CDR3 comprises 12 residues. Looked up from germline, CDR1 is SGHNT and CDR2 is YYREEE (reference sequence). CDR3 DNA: TGTGCCAGCTCTTCTGCGGGGTCTGGCTACACCTTC. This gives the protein CASSSAGSGYTF.

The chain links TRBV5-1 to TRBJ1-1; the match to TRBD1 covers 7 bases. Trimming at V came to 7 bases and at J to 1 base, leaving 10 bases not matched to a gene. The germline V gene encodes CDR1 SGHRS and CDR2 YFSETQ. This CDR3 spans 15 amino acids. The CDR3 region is CASDPGGSKNTEAFF. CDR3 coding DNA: TGCGCCAGCGACCCAGGGGGTTCGAAGAACACTGAAGCTTTCTTT. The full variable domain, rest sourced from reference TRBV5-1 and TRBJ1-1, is KAGVTQTPRYLIKTRGQQVTLSCSPISGHRSVSWYQQTPGQGLQFLFEYFSETQRNKGNFPGRFSGRQFSNSRSEMNVSTLELGDSALYLCASDPGGSKNTEAFFGQGTRLTVV.

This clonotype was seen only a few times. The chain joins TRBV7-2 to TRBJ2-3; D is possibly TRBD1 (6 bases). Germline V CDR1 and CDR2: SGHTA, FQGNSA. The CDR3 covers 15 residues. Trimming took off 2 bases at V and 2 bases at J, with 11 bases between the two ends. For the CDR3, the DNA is TGTGCCAGCAGCTTAAAGACAGGCTACACAGATACGCAGTATTTT. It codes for CASSLKTGYTDTQYF. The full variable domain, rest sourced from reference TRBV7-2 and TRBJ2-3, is GAGVSQSPSNKVTEKGKDVELRCDPISGHTALYWYRQSLGQGLEFLIYFQGNSAPDKSGLPSDRFSAERTGGSVSTLTIQRTQQEDSAVYLCASSLKTGYTDTQYFGPGTRLTVL.

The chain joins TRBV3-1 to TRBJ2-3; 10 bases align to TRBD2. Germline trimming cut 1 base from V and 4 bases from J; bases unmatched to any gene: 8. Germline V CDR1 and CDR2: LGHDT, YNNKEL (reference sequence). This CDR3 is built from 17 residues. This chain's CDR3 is CASSQVEAGGPADTQYF. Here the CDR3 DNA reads TGTGCCAGCAGCCAAGTTGAAGCGGGGGGGCCAGCAGATACGCAGTATTTT.

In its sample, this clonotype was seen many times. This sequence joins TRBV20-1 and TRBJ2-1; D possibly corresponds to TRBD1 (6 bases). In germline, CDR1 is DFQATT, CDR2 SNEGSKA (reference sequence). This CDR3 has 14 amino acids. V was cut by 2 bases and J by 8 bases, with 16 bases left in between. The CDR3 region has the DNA TGCAGTGCTAGATCGCGCCAGGGGTTACATGAGCAGTTCTTC. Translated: CSARSRQGLHEQFF.

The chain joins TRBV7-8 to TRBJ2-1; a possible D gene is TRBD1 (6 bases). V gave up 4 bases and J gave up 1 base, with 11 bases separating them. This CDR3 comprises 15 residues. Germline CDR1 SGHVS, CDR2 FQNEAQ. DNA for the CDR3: TGTGCCAGCAGCTCGCGACAGGCGTCCTACAATGAGCAGTTCTTC. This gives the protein CASSSRQASYNEQFF. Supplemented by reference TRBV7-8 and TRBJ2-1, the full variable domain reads GAGVSQSPRYKVAKRGQDVALRCDPISGHVSLFWYQQALGQGPEFLTYFQNEAQLDKSGLPSDRFFAERPEGSVSTLKIQRTQQEDSAVYLCASSSRQASYNEQFFGPGTRLTVL.

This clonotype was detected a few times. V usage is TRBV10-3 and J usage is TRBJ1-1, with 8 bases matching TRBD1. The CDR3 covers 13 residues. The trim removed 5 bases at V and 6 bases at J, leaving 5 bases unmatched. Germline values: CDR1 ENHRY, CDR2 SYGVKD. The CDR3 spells CAISSMDRAEAFF. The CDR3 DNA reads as TGTGCCATCAGTTCCATGGACAGGGCTGAAGCTTTCTTT.

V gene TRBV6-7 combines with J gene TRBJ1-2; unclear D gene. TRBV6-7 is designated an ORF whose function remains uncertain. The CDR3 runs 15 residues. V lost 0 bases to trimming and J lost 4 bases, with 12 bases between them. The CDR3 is CASSYSSAGFYGYTF. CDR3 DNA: TGTGCCAGCAGTTACTCGAGCGCAGGATTCTATGGCTACACCTTC.